The T cell receptor (beta chain) described here comes from a study of T cell responses to AZD1222 COVID-19 vaccine. Study at large: Second-dose recipients at about 4 or about 12 weeks were treated as one pooled group.

Worth noting for this clone: What it recognizes is unknown.

Whole-study findings and limits: CD4 TCRs covered the whole spike, strongest at regions 160-218 and 743-854. Clonal diversity may have been underestimated in mostly white British donors.

CDR3 length equals 15 residues. The germline gives CDR1 MNHEY, CDR2 SVGAGI. The ends were cut back, 6 bases at V and 8 bases at J, with 17 bases in the middle. The data were produced by immunoSEQ multiplex PCR, yet TCRdb's version contains in-frame clones alone and is incomplete. This table has more than 85,000 clones, 80% to 90% appearing once. The chain carries TRBV6-5 and TRBJ1-6; D is undetermined. This specimen consisted of peripheral blood, obtained on day 0 of AZD1222 vaccination. The receptor's source is an adult in good health. Here the CDR3 reads CASSPRGIPYSPLHF. As DNA, the CDR3 is TGTGCCAGCAGCCCCAGAGGAATTCCTTATTCACCCCTCCACTTT.